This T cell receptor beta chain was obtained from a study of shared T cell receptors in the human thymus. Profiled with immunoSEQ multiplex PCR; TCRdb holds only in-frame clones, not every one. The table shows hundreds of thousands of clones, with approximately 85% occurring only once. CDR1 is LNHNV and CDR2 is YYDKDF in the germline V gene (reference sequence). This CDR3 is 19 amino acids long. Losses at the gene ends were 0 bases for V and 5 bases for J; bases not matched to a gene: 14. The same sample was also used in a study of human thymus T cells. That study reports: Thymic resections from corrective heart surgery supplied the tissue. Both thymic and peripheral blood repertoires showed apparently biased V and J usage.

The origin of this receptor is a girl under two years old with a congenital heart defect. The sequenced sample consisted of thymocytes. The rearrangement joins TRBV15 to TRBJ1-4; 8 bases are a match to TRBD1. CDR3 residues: CATSRDRSDTGGENEKLFF. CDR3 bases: TGTGCCACCAGCAGAGATCGGTCCGATACAGGGGGTGAAAATGAAAAACTGTTTTTT.